This TCR beta chain was sequenced in a study of T cells after posttransplantation cyclophosphamide. Here immunoSEQ multiplex PCR was the method, and the copy in TCRdb shows in-frame clones only, minus some. The sample shows about 5,400 clones, none of them appearing just once. V lost 1 base, J lost 6 bases, and 2 bases stayed unmatched. The CDR3 is 15 residues long. Germline-derived CDR1 and CDR2 are KGHSH and LQKENI. This clone was observed at least ten times. Cyclophosphamide on days +3 and +4 followed busulfan-fludarabine conditioning and a marrow graft. The TCR was taken from a male patient aged 60-69 years who received an allogeneic stem cell transplant from a related donor, was CMV-positive, and had acute GVHD only. These T cells may partly come from the graft donor. This sample comprised PBMCs, obtained about 390 days after allogeneic stem cell transplant with posttransplant cyclophosphamide. The chain employs TRBV18 and TRBJ2-1, with 11 positions matching TRBD2. This CDR3 reads CASSPLAGGSNEQFF. In DNA, the CDR3 is TGTGCCAGCTCACCACTAGCGGGAGGGAGCAATGAGCAGTTCTTC. Variable domain in full (rest from reference TRBV18 and TRBJ2-1): NAGVMQNPRHLVRRRGQEARLRCSPMKGHSHVYWYRQLPEEGLKFMVYLQKENIIDESGMPKERFSAEFPKEGPSILRIQQVVRGDSAAYFCASSPLAGGSNEQFFGPGTRLTVL.